The 20 T cell receptor beta chains below were found in one sample sequenced in a study of Graves' ophthalmopathy and Graves' hyperthyroidism. Beta-chain TCR CDR3 regions were amplified from RNA transcripts. First-round RT-PCR used HTBI primers; second-round multiplex PCR followed. TCRdb processed the multiplex PCR reads anew with MiXCR; each CDR3 protein has one entry. The sample includes roughly 480,000 distinct CDR3 sequences, about 15% of them seen just once. Sequenced: blood. These receptors were collected from a woman aged 25 to 45 with Graves' ophthalmopathy.

This clonotype was observed many times. This chain's CDR3 is CASSSQGYYGYTF. DNA of the CDR3: TGTGCCAGCAGCTCGCAGGGTTACTATGGCTACACCTTC. This chain links TRBV7-9 with TRBJ1-2; a weak D match, TRBD1 (5 bases). CDR3 length: 13 amino acids. Trimming stripped 4 bases from V and 3 bases from J, with 9 bases between. CDR1 and CDR2 from the germline V gene are SEHNR and FQNEAQ (reference sequence).

This clonotype was found many times. This chain links TRBV20-1 with TRBJ2-7; 7 nucleotides match TRBD1. CDR3 length equals 13 residues. Trimming cost V 6 bases and J 3 bases; bases outside gene matches: 8. Germline assignment: CDR1 DFQATT and CDR2 SNEGSKA (reference sequence). CDR3 residues: CSAKGQRDYEQYF. CDR3 nucleotides: TGCAGTGCAAAGGGACAGAGGGACTACGAGCAGTACTTC.

This chain links TRBV12-3 or TRBV12-4 with TRBJ2-4; 7 bases match TRBD2. V lost 2 bases to trimming and J lost 8 bases; unmatched junction nucleotides: 3. The CDR3 has 13 amino acids. CDR3 in amino acids: CASSLFRGDIQYF. CDR3 coding DNA: TGTGCCAGCAGTTTATTCCGGGGGGACATTCAGTACTTC.

This clonotype was counted a few times. V is TRBV12-3 or TRBV12-4 and J is TRBJ2-7, with D possibly TRBD1 on 7 matching bases. This CDR3 is 15 amino acids long. Between the trimmed V and J ends, which lost 0 bases and 3 bases, there was a span of 12 bases. CDR3 region: CASSLANRGLYEQYF. Here the CDR3 DNA reads TGTGCCAGCAGTTTAGCTAACAGGGGACTCTACGAGCAGTACTTC.

Only a few counts were recorded for this clonotype. The chain recombines TRBV19 with TRBJ2-7; 8 nucleotides agree with TRBD1. V was clipped by 7 bases and J by 0 bases; unmatched bases: 8. Germline CDR1 is LNHDA and CDR2 is SQIVND (reference sequence). CDR3 length equals 15 residues. The CDR3 coding sequence is TGTGCCAGTACTAGGACAGGGTTAATCTCCTACGAGCAGTACTTC. Its translation: CASTRTGLISYEQYF.

This clonotype was seen repeatedly, ten times or more. V and J are TRBV2 and TRBJ2-5, with TRBD2 matching over 8 bases. V lost 8 bases, J lost 2 bases, and 16 bases stayed unmatched. This CDR3 spans 17 amino acids. The germline V gene has CDR1 SNHLY and CDR2 FYNNEI. As DNA, the CDR3 is TGTGCCAGCCGTACCCCCGTCGGAGCGGGGGAACAAGAGACCCAGTACTTC. Encoded protein: CASRTPVGAGEQETQYF. Based on the CDR3 plus reference TRBV2 and TRBJ2-5, the full variable domain is EPEVTQTPSHQVTQMGQEVILRCVPISNHLYFYWYRQILGQKVEFLVSFYNNEISEKSEIFDDQFSVERPDGSNFTLKIRSTKLEDSAMYFCASRTPVGAGEQETQYFGPGTRLLVL.

This chain links TRBV12-3 or TRBV12-4 with TRBJ1-2; 9 bases align to TRBD1. CDR3 length: 13 residues. After removal of 10 bases from V and 8 bases from J, the junction contained 11 bases not matched to a gene. CDR3 loop: CATTLQTGGGYTF. The DNA of the CDR3 is TGTGCCACCACCCTCCAAACAGGGGGCGGCTACACCTTC.

The rearrangement links TRBV6-1 to TRBJ2-7; D unresolved. V lost 6 bases to trimming and J lost 7 bases, with 19 bases between them. From germline, CDR1 is MNHNS and CDR2 SASEGT. The CDR3 is 14 residues long. The DNA of the CDR3 is TGTGCCAGCAGCCATCTGTTGGGCTCCGGGGAGCAGTACTTC. It specifies CASSHLLGSGEQYF.

This clonotype was observed many times. The chain couples TRBV6-5 to TRBJ2-7; D ambiguous. Germline V gene lookup returns CDR1 MNHEY and CDR2 SVGAGI. Trimming took off 2 bases at V and 0 bases at J, with 8 bases between the two ends. This CDR3 region has 14 residues. CDR3 amino acids: CASSYTMSSYEQYF. The CDR3 nucleotides read TGTGCCAGCAGTTACACTATGAGCTCCTACGAGCAGTACTTC.

This clonotype was seen at least ten times. The chain couples TRBV12-3 or TRBV12-4 to TRBJ2-5; D is unresolved. This CDR3 has 14 amino acids. Trimming removed 2 bases at V and 6 bases at J, with 13 bases between. The CDR3 sequence: CASSLSGRLKTQYF. In nucleotides, the CDR3 is TGTGCCAGCAGTTTATCTGGCAGGCTAAAGACCCAGTACTTC.

The sample holds many counts of this clonotype. The V call is TRBV7-8, the J call TRBJ2-7, with TRBD2 matching 9 bases. Per the germline V gene, CDR1 is SGHVS and CDR2 is FQNEAQ. The CDR3 loop spans 16 amino acids. Germline trimming cut 7 bases from V and 3 bases from J; bases unmatched to any gene: 13. CDR3 sequence (DNA): TGTGCCAGCACCCCTCGGGAGACTAGCGGAGGCTACGAGCAGTACTTC. Translating it yields CASTPRETSGGYEQYF.

The V gene is TRBV12-3 or TRBV12-4, the J gene TRBJ1-5; 9 positions match TRBD1. V lost 6 bases to trimming and J lost 7 bases; unmatched junction nucleotides: 4. The CDR3 contains 13 residues. The CDR3 region has the DNA TGTGCCAGCAGGACGACAGGGGGGCAGCCCCAGCATTTT. It codes for CASRTTGGQPQHF.

In this sample, this clonotype turned up many times. The chain recombines TRBV12-3 or TRBV12-4 with TRBJ2-7; D possibly corresponds to TRBD1 (5 bases). The CDR3 runs 13 residues. V was pared by 3 bases and J by 2 bases, with 8 bases between. The DNA of the CDR3 is TGTGCCAGCAGTTTTGACAGCCCCTACGAGCAGTACTTC. Encoded protein: CASSFDSPYEQYF.

Many counts were recorded for this clonotype. The genes are TRBV7-2 and TRBJ2-7, with 7 bases lining up with TRBD2. Germline V gene sequence: CDR1 SGHTA, CDR2 FQGNSA. V was clipped by 5 bases and J by 0 bases; unmatched bases: 7. The CDR3 contains 15 residues. In nucleotides, the CDR3 is TGTGCCAGCAGCCCGACTAGCCCACTCTCCTACGAGCAGTACTTC. It yields the protein CASSPTSPLSYEQYF.

This clonotype was recorded a few times. J is TRBJ2-5 and V is TRBV24-1, with D perhaps matching TRBD1 or TRBD2 (5 bases each). From germline, CDR1 is KGHDR and CDR2 SFDVKD. V dropped 3 bases and J dropped 4 bases, with 17 bases sitting between them. The CDR3 has 16 residues. DNA for the CDR3: TGTGCCACCAGTGATCCCCACGGGACCCGTGGAGAGACCCAGTACTTC. It encodes CATSDPHGTRGETQYF.

This clonotype was observed many times. The V and J genes are TRBV5-1 and TRBJ1-1, with D possibly matching TRBD1 (6 bases). The CDR3 is made up of 14 amino acids. In germline, CDR1 is SGHRS, CDR2 YFSETQ. With 5 bases removed from V and 1 base from J, the gap between germline ends came to 12 bases. CDR3 loop: CASRQDSTNTEAFF. CDR3 sequence (DNA): TGCGCCAGCAGACAGGACAGTACGAACACTGAAGCTTTCTTT.

The sample holds a few counts of this clonotype. The chain recombines TRBV6-2 or TRBV6-3 with TRBJ2-7, with 11 bases identical to TRBD2. The germline CDR1 and CDR2 sequences are MNHEY and SVGEGT. Losses at the gene ends were 6 bases for V and 6 bases for J; bases not matched to a gene: 10. CDR3 length: 15 amino acids. The chain's CDR3 is CASSLLGTSGGEQYF. The CDR3 DNA reads TGTGCCAGCAGCCTCCTTGGGACTAGCGGAGGCGAGCAGTACTTC.

This clonotype was observed at least ten times. The V and J genes are TRBV7-2 and TRBJ2-5; 11 bases are shared with TRBD2. CDR1 and CDR2 from the germline V gene are SGHTA and FQGNSA. The CDR3 is made up of 13 amino acids. The junction had 4 bases not matched to a gene; V was cut back by 4 bases and J by 9 bases. The CDR3 is CASSSLAGGAQYF. CDR3 in DNA: TGTGCCAGCAGCTCTCTAGCGGGGGGTGCCCAGTACTTC.

There are many counts of this clonotype. The J gene is TRBJ2-7, the V gene TRBV6-2 or TRBV6-3, with unresolved D. V was shortened by 2 bases and J by 1 base, with 6 bases between the two germline ends. This CDR3 comprises 13 residues. The germline V gene encodes CDR1 MNHEY and CDR2 SVGEGT. CDR3 region: CASSYDMSYEQYF. The CDR3 DNA sequence: TGTGCCAGCAGTTACGACATGTCCTACGAGCAGTACTTC.

This clonotype came up many times. The rearrangement links TRBV28 to TRBJ2-7; 9 bases map to TRBD1. The CDR3 spans 16 residues. Germline-derived CDR1 and CDR2 are MDHEN and SYDVKM. The V and J ends lost 3 bases and 6 bases, in that order; junction bases with no gene match: 12. The CDR3 DNA reads TGTGCCAGCAGTTTTGCCGGGACAGGGCCAATTATCGAGCAGTACTTC. Translation: CASSFAGTGPIIEQYF.